This entry concerns a single T cell receptor (beta chain). Its antigen is unknown. Nothing much larger sits one base from this clone, and base qualities are not available. The data originate from a study of cytomegalovirus exposure and HLA in healthy donors (TCRdb year 2017). Background for the entire study: An earlier analysis of 587 of the donors reported about 280 Gb of sequence data and 117 million unique TCR beta sequences obtained from about 170 million T cells. Every discovery cohort repertoire had been produced on one sequencing platform. In an earlier analysis of 550 to 700 of the donors, high-throughput TCR beta sequencing was used to judge whether each TCR beta V gene segment behaved as functional or pseudogenic. Donor age, sex, ethnicity and CMV serostatus were compiled alongside the repertoire data. Of the roughly 400 genotyped donors, roughly 80% fell in the genetic ancestry cluster associated with self-reported Caucasian donors. The study used immunosequencing to profile the T cell repertoires of 666 subjects and linked those repertoires to cytomegalovirus serostatus. To predict cytomegalovirus infection status, the study brought together high-throughput TCR immunosequencing, statistical association of individual TCRs with disease status, and machine learning. The number of typed donors differed by locus: about 620-630 for A, B, C, DRB1 and DQB1; roughly 510 for DQA1; around 580 for DPA1; and about 450 for DPB1. In a later analysis, previously published TCR beta repertoires from about 640 donors were re-analyzed and high-resolution HLA genotyping was added so that TCR occurrence patterns could be studied. Both class I and class II loci were covered by HLA typing, at four-digit resolution. On average, roughly 250,000 unique TCR beta nucleotide sequences were sequenced per donor among several hundred genotyped donors of the cohort, with roughly 18% of those sequences being non-productive. Roughly 5 DR-DQ haplotypes were treated as single units for association and clustering because of strong linkage in the cohort. Genome-wide SNP genotypes for about 65% of the 666 donors were used in a later genetic analysis, which treated that subset as a discovery cohort. A separate validation cohort of approximately 130 different subjects was used in addition to the 666-subject first cohort. An early release covering roughly 580 HLA-typed donors comprised approximately 300 gigabases of sequencing data and 85 million to 100 million unique TCR sequences. The later analysis used no new phenotypic data to find candidate immune exposures, relying instead on TCR beta sequences and their occurrence across donors. The study aimed to test whether signatures of past pathogen exposure could be identified by cataloging public T cell receptors.

Overall study results and their limits: Several of the top co-occurrence clusters appeared to be linked to parvovirus B19, influenza, CMV and Epstein-Barr virus, according to a later analysis. The study gave a list of 150 to 200 TCR beta chains associated with cytomegalovirus. Immune exposure information for the cohort was limited to CMV serostatus. Presence/absence analyses assumed roughly uniform sequencing depth across donors, an assumption that may not hold. In a later analysis, TCR association rates were found to vary across HLA loci, with the most associated TCRs seen for DRB1 alleles and the fewest for HLA-C alleles. Because counts were too low, 15 to 20 rarely observed V segments, including chromosome 9 orphons, were excluded from the earlier analysis of under 650 of the donors. According to the authors, the approach could potentially be generalized to other disease states and immunological phenotypes. While some public TCRs were present in many individuals, most TCR sequences turned up only very rarely across donors. Only TCR beta chains were sequenced in this cohort, and the absence of alpha or paired-chain data limited detectable features. Specific HLA alleles were associated with 15,000 to 20,000 TCR beta sequences at a false discovery rate of 0.05 in a later analysis. Broadly in line with IMGT annotations, most TCR beta V segments showed up in productive rearrangements about 87% or about 30% of the time in an earlier analysis of several hundred of the donors. Because some donors lacked HLA typing at each locus, the association tests relied only on the typed subset. An association between a missense DCLRE1C variant and V-gene and J-gene trimming of TCR beta chains was found in a later genetic analysis and replicated in an independent cohort. The classifier was reported to diagnose cytomegalovirus status with high specificity and sensitivity in both the original cohort and the validation cohort. A later genetic analysis reported fewer N-insertions in productive TCRs among donors in an Asian-associated ancestry cluster than the approximately 670-donor mean. The sequencing pipeline was judged likely to have produced a cluster of highly shared sequence variants as a technical artifact. In a later analysis, HLA-associated TCR beta chains showed more clonal expansion and lower generation probabilities than non-associated chains that were equally common. Correlated functional status among segregating V segments might be attributable to linkage disequilibrium, but an unknown experimental factor could not be ruled out. Strong co-occurrence of HLA alleles, especially DR and DQ, made assigning TCR associations to individual alleles difficult. Most CMV-associated TCR beta chains appeared to be HLA-restricted in a later analysis, and the HLA associations seemed to be driven largely by CMV exposure. A few of the identified cytomegalovirus-associated TCR beta chains were confirmed in vitro to be specific for cytomegalovirus antigens. A further reported finding was that TCR beta sequences accurately predicted the HLA-A and HLA-B alleles for most subjects in the first cohort.

The cohort consisted of approximately 690 healthy bone marrow donors. At the time of sampling, every cohort member was nominally healthy, though immune exposures that went unrecorded were likely present. The donor was CMV seronegative and belonged to the group of under 400 seronegative cohort members. A peripheral blood sample was collected from each donor, and TCR beta sequencing was performed on peripheral blood mononuclear cells. The Qiagen DNeasy Blood Extraction Kit was used to extract genomic DNA from the blood cell samples. The library came from the immunoSEQ multiplex PCR assay. For the multiplex PCR, a mixture combining 60 forward primers for TCR Vbeta segments and 13 reverse primers for TCR Jbeta segments was used. The CDR3 region of rearranged TCR beta genes was amplified from genomic DNA with a multiplex PCR assay. The amplified TCR beta libraries were sequenced on the Illumina HiSeq System as 87-base-pair reads. As for how the authors treated the data: A later analysis tallied 70 million to 100 million unique TCR beta chains across the roughly 610 repertoires, and approximately 9.9 million of those chains were shared by two or more donors. To remove PCR and sequencing errors, raw reads were error-corrected and collapsed into unique sequences using a nearest-neighbor algorithm that merged closely related sequences. Alignment of CDR3 sequences to IMGT reference sequences was used to assign V, D and J gene segments. For a sequence to be retained, a match of at least six nucleotides was required to both a V gene segment and a J gene segment. A rearrangement was called productive if the CDR3 had no stop codons and remained in frame with V and J, and every other rearrangement was called non-productive. Following IMGT convention, CDR3 was defined as the stretch from the second conserved V-encoded cysteine to the conserved J-encoded phenylalanine. The earlier analysis of about 640 of the donors excluded any sequence lacking an unambiguous match to a single V gene segment. In an earlier analysis of approximately 590 of the donors, V segments were called functional above 56.7% productive rearrangements and were called segregating when the between-donor standard deviation exceeded 5%. A statistical classification framework was built for diagnosing cytomegalovirus status from the catalog of TCR beta chain sequences. In a later analysis, TCR nucleotide sequences were compared against IMGT/GENE-DB human TR gene sequences so that V and J genes could be assigned. Using the TCRdist pipeline, a later analysis assigned CDR3 sequences along with most-parsimonious VDJ recombination scenarios. In a later analysis, each TCR beta chain was defined by its CDR3 amino acid sequence together with its V-gene family, and reads lacking a unique V-gene family were excluded. To address suspected cross-contamination and a sequencing artifact, a later analysis removed 550 to 750 highly shared, low-generation-probability nucleotide sequences. For each public chain, a later analysis derived a clonal expansion index from normalized ranks of inferred template counts within each repertoire. In a later analysis, generation probabilities were computed using a VDJ recombination model fitted to out-of-frame rearrangements, and the results were checked against IGoR. Hypergeometric tests were used in a later analysis to score TCR-TCR, TCR-HLA and TCR-CMV co-occurrence, with a repertoire-size bias correction applied to the TCR pairs. A later analysis estimated false discovery rates by permuting HLA or CMV assignments 20 times. In a later analysis, co-occurring TCRs were grouped with DBSCAN, and TCRdist sequence similarity was added when clustering was performed within HLA-allele-positive subsets. Co-occurrence clustering excluded repertoires with fewer than 30,000 or more than 120,000 public chains, plus five with anomalous nucleotide sharing. Imported from immuneACCESS, the table was reduced by TCRdb to in-frame sequences with V and J called. These copies leave out some clones; in studies compared against another copy, an unresolved V gene accounts for under half, and the cause of the remainder is not known. Clone size and the V and J calls come from that table; the DNA yielded D and trimming. The sample table contains roughly 140,000 clones; only one count was recorded for roughly 75% of them. The ten most abundant clones make up under 3% of the sample.

The receptor was isolated from a female donor in good health and CMV-seronegative. Input material: PBMCs.

The DNA is as follows: TGCGCCAGCAGCTTGCTCCGTATGGTAACAGGACACACCGGGGAGCTGTTTTTT. Its protein is CASSLLRMVTGHTGELFF. The chain links TRBV5-1 with TRBJ2-2; 5 matching bases give a weak D call of TRBD1. V drops 1 base and J drops 3 bases, leaving 19 bases in between. From the cysteine through the phenylalanine, the CDR3 covers 18 amino acids. This entry keeps only the CDR3 DNA: 54 bases, framed from base 1. CDR1 and CDR2 were assigned from the germline V gene as SGHRS and YFSETQ.